This TCR beta chain was profiled in a study of cytomegalovirus exposure and HLA in healthy donors. Study outcomes and limitations: In vitro confirmation showed a few CMV-associated chains to be CMV antigen specific. Subsequent analysis revealed that first-cohort TCR clusters tended to co-occur in the 120 validation repertoires.

About this clone: Its specificity is not known. The junction and the germline gene differ at one end; a read error may be behind it.

Here immunoSEQ multiplex PCR was the method, and the copy in TCRdb shows in-frame clones only, minus some. This sample has 82,000 or so clones, with 95% found just once. Germline lookup yields CDR1 MNHEY and CDR2 SVGAGI. The CDR3 runs to 15 residues. The study drew the donors from its roughly 110-subject validation cohort, separate from the roughly 670-subject first cohort. The sequence was obtained from a woman aged 18-35 years in good health and CMV-seronegative. Specimen: PBMCs. This chain links TRBV6-5 with TRBJ2-4; maybe TRBD1 (5 bases). CDR3 DNA sequence: TGTGTCAGCAGCCTTGACAGAGTAGCCAAAAACATTCAGTACTTC. This sequence encodes CVSSLDRVAKNIQYF.